This is a list of T cell receptor beta chains from one sample in a study of OX40 agonist ivuxolimab in advanced cancers. This table comes from immunoSEQ multiplex PCR, and its TCRdb copy is limited to in-frame clones, with some not included. Of 75,000 to 100,000 clones in the sample, roughly 90% were seen once. Here the sequenced sample was CD4+ or CD8+ T cells sorted from blood, taken in a trial of the OX40 agonist ivuxolimab. The source of these receptors is an adult with an advanced solid tumor such as melanoma, head and neck, liver or kidney cancer. Each CDR3 is given with its conserved first and last residue. A D gene is named only where the DNA matches it firmly. Not every row has a clone size; where given, it reads once, few, many or a size class.

TRBV5-6,NA,TRBJ1-1,once,CASSLAYPGNTEAFF,TGTGCCAGCAGCTTGGCGTACCCAGGGAACACTGAAGCTTTCTTT
TRBV25-1,TRBD1,TRBJ1-1,NA,CATEGVGGQKAFF,TGTGCCACCGAGGGGGTTGGGGGACAGAAAGCTTTCTTT
TRBV7-9,TRBD1,TRBJ1-2,NA,CASSLDRGKYGYTF,TGTGCCAGCAGCTTGGACAGGGGCAAGTATGGCTACACCTTC
TRBV2,TRBD1,TRBJ1-6,NA,CASRTGTDSPLHF,TGTGCCAGCAGGACAGGGACTGATTCACCCCTCCACTTT
TRBV18,TRBD2,TRBJ2-1,NA,CASSPPRSAGEYNEQFF,TGTGCCAGCTCACCACCTCGGTCAGCGGGAGAGTACAATGAGCAGTTCTTC
TRBV6-1,NA,TRBJ1-1,NA,CASRRQMNTEAFF,TGTGCCAGCAGGCGACAGATGAACACTGAAGCTTTCTTT
TRBV28,NA,TRBJ1-3,once,CASGKDSPSGNTIYF,TGTGCCAGTGGAAAAGACAGCCCTTCTGGAAACACCATATATTTT
TRBV7-8,NA,TRBJ2-7,few,CASSLARDYEQYF,TGTGCCAGCAGCTTAGCCAGGGACTACGAGCAGTACTTC
TRBV6-1,TRBD2,TRBJ2-7,NA,CASSTLTGGNEQYF,TGTGCCAGCAGTACCCTGACGGGGGGGAACGAGCAGTACTTC
TRBV5-4,NA,TRBJ1-1,NA,CASSLGGGAIFANTEAFF,TGTGCCAGCAGCTTGGGCGGGGGGGCCATCTTTGCCAACACTGAAGCTTTCTTT
TRBV4-2,NA,TRBJ1-5,NA,CASSQDFGSNKPQHF,TGTGCCAGCAGCCAAGATTTCGGGTCCAATAAGCCCCAGCATTTT
TRBV5-5,NA,TRBJ2-3,NA,CASSFSPGDTQYF,TGTGCCAGCAGCTTTTCCCCCGGGGATACGCAGTATTTT
TRBV2,NA,TRBJ2-1,NA,CASSPGPPGEQFF,TGTGCCAGCAGCCCCGGGCCCCCCGGGGAGCAGTTCTTC
TRBV9,NA,TRBJ2-3,NA,CASSVASDTQYF,TGTGCCAGCAGCGTAGCTTCAGATACGCAGTATTTT
TRBV29-1,NA,TRBJ2-2,NA,CSVLSALNTGELFF,TGCAGCGTGTTGTCTGCCTTGAACACCGGGGAGCTGTTTTTT
TRBV13,NA,TRBJ2-7,NA,CASSLQGGAGEQYF,TGTGCCAGCAGCTTACAGGGGGGAGCGGGGGAGCAGTACTTC
TRBV5-1,NA,TRBJ2-3,NA,CASGDGATDTQYF,TGCGCCAGCGGGGACGGGGCCACAGATACGCAGTATTTT
TRBV14,NA,TRBJ2-2,NA,CASSQEEGSGGRANTGELFF,TGTGCCAGCAGCCAAGAGGAGGGGTCAGGAGGAAGGGCGAACACCGGGGAGCTGTTTTTT
TRBV4-2,NA,TRBJ1-4,NA,CASSQETGVLEKLFF,TGTGCCAGCAGCCAAGAGACAGGTGTCTTAGAAAAACTGTTTTTT